Described below is a single T cell receptor beta chain sequence and its context. This receptor's antigen is unknown. Base qualities are missing; no much larger clone stands one base away. These data are taken from a study of identifying expanded T cells in peripheral blood (dated by TCRdb to between 2018 and 2021). About the investigation overall: Technical replicates were generated by sequencing separate aliquots of the same genomic DNA pool, and four replicates were compared pairwise. Overall study outcomes, separate from this receptor: It was expected by the authors that biological variance in healthy repertoires might increase further over much longer intervals, such as months to years. The binomial model flagged around 1.2 differentially abundant clones between technical replicates, compared with 15 to 17 over around two weeks and approximately 20 over approximately four weeks. Both the number of clones called differentially abundant and the false-positive rate were significantly reduced by the beta-binomial model across all healthy-donor time intervals. Variance in clone template counts between approximately two-week samples significantly increased with total template count across all healthy donors.

Sequences SGDLS (CDR1) and YYNGEE (CDR2) are obtained from the germline V gene. The CDR3 sequence holds 13 residues, the cysteine and phenylalanine included. Only the CDR3 DNA is retained, 39 bases long and in frame from the first base. Trimming at the junction amounts to 7 bases on V and 5 bases on J, and the germline ends lie 15 bases apart. No immune events such as infections were documented for the healthy donors during the collection period. Time-dependent variance in a beta-binomial model of T-cell clone differential abundance was calibrated using healthy-donor blood repertoires as a training cohort. The training cohort included about ten healthy donors, of whom 3 were female and 7 were male. On average the donors were around 44 years old, and their ages spanned roughly 29 to 64 years. Whole blood was collected from each healthy donor at three time points spaced about 14 days apart and obtained from a commercial supplier. For immunosequencing, genomic DNA was extracted from unsorted whole blood.

The immunoSEQ Assay, which uses bias-controlled multiplex PCR amplification of genomic DNA, was used to profile TCRbeta CDR3 regions. As for the original processing: The absolute abundance of each unique TCRbeta CDR3 region was quantified after sequences were collapsed and filtered. Differential abundance was tested with a binomial (Fisher-equivalent) model and with a beta-binomial model adding time-dependent variance fitted from healthy donors. Clones with fewer than 5 combined templates were excluded, and clones with Benjamini-Hochberg FDR below 0.01 were called differentially abundant. Using the form v = (b*log(k)+a)^2, the beta-binomial variance was modeled as a function of the total template count across the two samples. TCRdb stores this immuneACCESS table with in-frame sequences only. Part of the clones is absent; in the studies checked, under half of the shortfall reflects unresolved V genes, and no reason is known for the rest. Clone size and the V and J calls come from that table; the DNA yielded D and trimming. This sample is represented by about 110,000 clones; roughly nine tenths of them were singletons. Of the sample, roughly 7.6% is held by the ten largest clones.

The TCR originated in a person aged 18 to 70 in good health. The rearranged chain carries TRBV9 and TRBJ2-5; the D segment might be TRBD1 or TRBD2, since each matches 6 bases. The sequencing sample was made of blood. The nucleotides read TGTGCCAGCGGCGGGATTACAGGGGAGACCCAGTACTTC. It translates to CASGGITGETQYF.